These T cell receptor beta chains were read from a single sample in a study of beta chain features in type 1 diabetes. TCRdb's table, derived via immunoSEQ multiplex PCR, lists solely in-frame clones and lacks some. The profile shows some 400,000 clones, around 15% of them singletons. Input material: naive CD4+ T cells from blood. The source is a woman in her late teens or twenties in good health. Each CDR3 is given with its conserved first and last residue. D genes are given only for firm matches. Clone size, where shown, is once, few, many, or a class for clones that have expanded.

.	few	TRBV27	16	TRBJ2-7	CASSLSSGLSSYEQYF	TGTGCCAGCAGTTTATCTAGCGGACTTAGCTCCTACGAGCAGTACTTC
.	few	TRBV28	12	TRBJ1-2	CASSLQSHGYTF	TGTGCCAGCAGTTTACAGTCCCATGGCTACACCTTC
.	.	TRBV30	13	TRBJ2-7	CAWSRHKSGEQYF	TGTGCCTGGAGCCGTCATAAATCGGGTGAGCAGTACTTC
TRBD1	few	TRBV29-1	12	TRBJ1-2	CSVRDRVGSYTF	TGCAGCGTTAGGGACAGAGTCGGGAGCTACACCTTC
.	.	TRBV6-5	13	TRBJ1-5	CASRPFTDQPQHF	TGTGCCAGCAGACCTTTCACAGATCAGCCCCAGCATTTT
TRBD2	.	TRBV25-1	14	TRBJ2-5	CASSVAGGKETQYF	TGTGCCAGCAGTGTGGCGGGGGGAAAAGAGACCCAGTACTTC
TRBD1	few	TRBV30	16	TRBJ2-1	CAWSATQGFSYNEQFF	TGTGCCTGGAGTGCCACACAGGGGTTTTCCTACAATGAGCAGTTCTTC
.	few	TRBV2	14	TRBJ1-3	CASSAVRSGNTIYF	TGTGCCAGCAGTGCTGTTCGCTCTGGAAACACCATATATTTT
.	few	TRBV29-1	14	TRBJ2-1	CSGRTGPPYNEQFF	TGCAGCGGACGCACGGGTCCCCCCTACAATGAGCAGTTCTTC
.	.	TRBV4-2	15	TRBJ2-7	CASSQERDNLYEQYF	TGTGCCAGCAGCCAAGAAAGAGACAACCTCTACGAGCAGTACTTC
.	.	TRBV4-2	19	TRBJ2-4	CASSQEGGKRLPAKNIQYF	TGTGCCAGCAGCCAAGAAGGCGGAAAGCGTTTGCCAGCCAAAAACATTCAGTACTTC
TRBD1	few	TRBV30	15	TRBJ2-5	CAWGKGTGLQETQYF	TGTGCCTGGGGGAAGGGGACAGGACTTCAAGAGACCCAGTACTTC
TRBD1	few	TRBV28	12	TRBJ2-1	CASSLTDRVKFF	TGTGCCAGCAGCCTCACTGACAGGGTAAAGTTCTTC
.	.	TRBV18	16	TRBJ2-5	CASSPFPDRREETQYF	TGTGCCAGCTCACCCTTTCCCGACAGGCGTGAAGAGACCCAGTACTTC
TRBD1	few	TRBV28	18	TRBJ1-2	CASSFRTWTGRADYGYTF	TGTGCCAGCAGTTTCCGAACATGGACAGGAAGGGCTGACTATGGCTACACCTTC
.	few	TRBV6-1	13	TRBJ2-1	CATSWARYNEQFF	TGTGCCACCTCGTGGGCGCGATACAATGAGCAGTTCTTC
.	.	TRBV29-1	14	TRBJ2-7	CSVPRGGSSYEQYF	TGCAGCGTTCCCCGGGGTGGAAGCTCCTACGAGCAGTACTTC
TRBD2	once	TRBV15	18	TRBJ2-3	CATSRGGLAGGPTDTQYF	TGTGCCACCAGCAGAGGAGGACTAGCGGGAGGGCCGACAGATACGCAGTATTTT
TRBD1	few	TRBV28	14	TRBJ2-5	CASSLGDRRETQYF	TGTGCCAGCAGTTTAGGGGACAGAAGGGAGACCCAGTACTTC
TRBD1	.	TRBV5-1	13	TRBJ1-1	CASSHGDRDEAFF	TGCGCCAGCAGCCATGGGGACAGAGATGAAGCTTTCTTT
TRBD2	.	TRBV5-4	15	TRBJ2-1	CASGSREGLYNEQFF	TGTGCCAGCGGAAGTCGGGAGGGCTTGTACAATGAGCAGTTCTTC
.	.	TRBV5-4	13	TRBJ2-7	CASSYTGTYEQYF	TGTGCCAGCAGCTACACAGGTACCTACGAGCAGTACTTC
TRBD1	.	TRBV28	15	TRBJ2-7	CASSSPGTGNYEQYF	TGTGCCAGCAGTTCACCCGGGACAGGGAACTACGAGCAGTACTTC
.	.	TRBV25-1	11	TRBJ1-2	CASSGRRGYTF	TGTGCCAGCAGTGGCCGTAGAGGCTACACCTTC
.	few	TRBV5-1	14	TRBJ1-5	CASSLAGAGQPQHF	TGCGCCAGCAGCTTGGCAGGGGCCGGTCAGCCCCAGCATTTT